A single sample gave rise to the 5 T cell receptor beta chains below, sequenced in a study of shared clonotypes between healthy human individuals. Data came from immunoSEQ multiplex PCR; TCRdb stores just in-frame clones and leaves some out. The data contain around 370,000 clones, about 96% of them singletons. Sequencing input: memory CD8+ T cells sorted from blood. Subset reported: CD45RO+ cells pooled with CCR7-negative TemRA cells. The receptors shown here come from a man aged 25 to 45 in good health.

This chain connects TRBV7-9 to TRBJ2-7; 9 nucleotides line up with TRBD1. The CDR3 covers 15 residues. Germline V gives CDR1 SEHNR, CDR2 FQNEAQ (reference sequence). V dropped 6 bases and J dropped 2; count of bases not matched to a gene: 8. CDR3 protein: CASSTGTGNTYEQYF. CDR3 coding DNA: TGTGCCAGCAGTACCGGGACAGGGAATACCTACGAGCAGTACTTC.

The V gene is TRBV20-1, the J gene TRBJ1-5; no firm D call. The CDR3 length is 10 residues. Germline V gene lookup returns CDR1 DFQATT and CDR2 SNEGSKA (reference sequence). V was clipped by 8 bases and J by 6 bases, with 8 bases between them. CDR3 coding DNA: TGCAGTTTTGGTGGTCAGCCCCAGCATTTT. This codes for CSFGGQPQHF.

The V gene is TRBV10-3, the J gene TRBJ2-3, with D perhaps given as TRBD1 or TRBD2 (7 bases each). Per the germline V gene, CDR1 is ENHRY and CDR2 is SYGVKD. The CDR3 loop spans 13 amino acids. The V end lost 11 bases, the J end lost 4 bases, and 16 bases lay between the germline ends. The CDR3 DNA reads TGTGCCGGGGGGGGACAGATATCAGATACGCAGTATTTT. Encoded protein: CAGGGQISDTQYF.

The chain joins TRBV9 to TRBJ2-3; D possibly corresponds to TRBD2 (6 bases). Germline CDR1 and CDR2: SGDLS and YYNGEE. The CDR3 loop spans 17 amino acids. The V end lost 4 bases, the J end lost 2 bases, and 20 bases lay between the germline ends. Here the CDR3 DNA reads TGTGCCAGCAGCCCCTACCTTTCGGGACTCTACACAGATACGCAGTATTTT. Translated, it gives CASSPYLSGLYTDTQYF. The full variable domain, its missing parts supplied by reference TRBV9 and TRBJ2-3, is DSGVTQTPKHLITATGQRVTLRCSPRSGDLSVYWYQQSLDQGLQFLIQYYNGEERAKGNILERFSAQQFPDLHSELNLSSLELGDSALYFCASSPYLSGLYTDTQYFGPGTRLTVL.

This clone was detected once. This rearrangement joins TRBV28 to TRBJ2-7; 9 bases are shared with TRBD2. Germline V gene sequence: CDR1 MDHEN, CDR2 SYDVKM. The CDR3 covers 15 residues. V dropped 6 bases and J dropped 2; count of bases not matched to a gene: 8. The CDR3 coding sequence is TGTGCCAGCAGGCAAGCCGGGACTAGCCCCTACGAGCAGTACTTC. It encodes CASRQAGTSPYEQYF.